These 12 T cell receptor beta chains were sequenced from one sample in a study of cytomegalovirus exposure and HLA in healthy donors. The PCR contained 60 Vbeta and 13 Jbeta primers. The repertoire was sequenced with immunoSEQ multiplex PCR; TCRdb's copy has only in-frame clones and lacks some. The sample includes tens of thousands of clones. Sequenced: PBMCs. Receptors originate from a woman in her thirties or forties in good health and CMV-seronegative.

V usage is TRBV4-3 and J usage is TRBJ2-1, with D unresolved. V lost 5 bases and J lost 0, with 14 bases in between. Germline assignment: CDR1 LGHNA and CDR2 YSLEER. The CDR3 is made up of 16 amino acids. CDR3 DNA sequence: TGCGCCAGCAGCGGTTATGCGGAAGGCTCCTACAATGAGCAGTTCTTC. Protein: CASSGYAEGSYNEQFF.

The chain joins TRBV19 to TRBJ2-1, with 9 bases identical to TRBD2. In germline, CDR1 is LNHDA, CDR2 SQIVND (reference sequence). V lost 3 bases, J lost 4 bases, and 4 bases stayed unmatched. This CDR3 spans 15 amino acids. The CDR3 DNA reads as TGTGCCAGTAGTATCCGACTAGCGGAGTACAATGAGCAGTTCTTC. Residues: CASSIRLAEYNEQFF. Drawing the rest from reference TRBV19 and TRBJ2-1, the complete variable domain is DGGITQSPKYLFRKEGQNVTLSCEQNLNHDAMYWYRQDPGQGLRLIYYSQIVNDFQKGDIAEGYSVSREKKESFPLTVTSAQKNPTAFYLCASSIRLAEYNEQFFGPGTRLTVL.

The chain employs TRBV5-1 and TRBJ2-3; 7 bases align to TRBD2. Trimming cost V 5 bases and J 5 bases; bases outside gene matches: 11. Germline V gene lookup returns CDR1 SGHRS and CDR2 YFSETQ. This CDR3 has 15 amino acids. The CDR3 nucleotides are TGCGCCAGCAGAGCGGGGACCGCCACGGAAGATACGCAGTATTTT. Translation: CASRAGTATEDTQYF.

The chain links TRBV5-6 to TRBJ1-1; TRBD1 is a possible D gene (5 bases). The CDR3 runs 13 residues. V gave up 4 bases and J gave up 6 bases, with 13 bases separating them. Germline CDR1 and CDR2: SGHDT and YYEEEE. The CDR3 DNA follows: TGTGCCAGCAGCGCCACTCCAGGGCCTGAAGCTTTCTTT. Protein sequence: CASSATPGPEAFF.

The gene calls are TRBV5-1 and TRBJ1-1; D call uncertain. CDR1 SGHRS and CDR2 YFSETQ come from the germline V gene. CDR3 size: 13 residues. V dropped 2 bases and J dropped 7 bases, with 12 bases sitting between them. CDR3 residues: CASSFSEIGEAFF. CDR3 coding DNA: TGCGCCAGCAGCTTTTCAGAAATTGGTGAAGCTTTCTTT.

This chain connects TRBV6-4 to TRBJ2-7; maybe TRBD2 (6 bases). V was cut by 0 bases and J by 0 bases, with 9 bases left in between. The CDR3 contains 15 residues. From germline, CDR1 is MRHNA and CDR2 SNTAGT. This chain's CDR3 is CASSDSGEDSYEQYF. The CDR3 bases are TGTGCCAGCAGTGACTCAGGGGAGGACTCCTACGAGCAGTACTTC.

V is TRBV25-1 and J is TRBJ1-5, with D perhaps TRBD1 (5 bases). The germline V and J ends were trimmed by 5 bases and 4 bases, with 9 bases remaining between them. CDR3 length: 13 residues. Germline CDR1 and CDR2: MGHDK and SYGVNS. CDR3 sequence (DNA): TGTGCCAGCAGTTGGGCAGGGAATCAGCCCCAGCATTTT. Protein sequence: CASSWAGNQPQHF.

The chain recombines TRBV28 with TRBJ2-7; maybe TRBD2 (6 bases). Deletions cut 3 bases from V and 3 bases from J, with 12 bases between. The CDR3 loop spans 14 amino acids. Germline V gene lookup returns CDR1 MDHEN and CDR2 SYDVKM. The CDR3 coding sequence is TGTGCCAGCAGTTTCGGCGGAGGGGACTACGAGCAGTACTTC. It specifies CASSFGGGDYEQYF.

The V and J genes are TRBV29-1 and TRBJ1-1, with D maybe TRBD1 (5 bases). The CDR3 totals 13 residues. CDR1 and CDR2 from the germline V gene are SQVTM and ANQGSEA. Trimming left V 4 bases short and J 3 bases short, with 12 bases between. CDR3 nucleotides: TGCAGCGTTGCATTGGACAAAGACACTGAAGCTTTCTTT. As protein: CSVALDKDTEAFF.

This chain uses TRBV19 with TRBJ2-2; tentatively, D is TRBD1 (7 bases). The CDR3 contains 13 residues. Germline CDR1 reads LNHDA; CDR2 reads SQIVND (reference sequence). V lost 7 bases to trimming and J lost 7 bases, with 13 bases between them. The CDR3 protein is CASMEGALGELFF. CDR3 DNA: TGTGCCAGTATGGAGGGGGCTCTCGGGGAGCTGTTTTTT. The entire variable domain, with the rest obtained from reference TRBV19 and TRBJ2-2, is as follows: DGGITQSPKYLFRKEGQNVTLSCEQNLNHDAMYWYRQDPGQGLRLIYYSQIVNDFQKGDIAEGYSVSREKKESFPLTVTSAQKNPTAFYLCASMEGALGELFFGEGSRLTVL.

The chain uses TRBV18 and TRBJ1-1, with no clear D. The CDR3 sequence is 15 residues long. V was pared by 2 bases and J by 0 bases, with 10 bases between. The germline V gene has CDR1 KGHSH and CDR2 LQKENI. For the CDR3, the DNA is TGTGCCAGCTCACCATCACCAACAGTGAACACTGAAGCTTTCTTT. Protein product: CASSPSPTVNTEAFF.

The genes are TRBV27 and TRBJ1-3; D uncertain. The V and J ends lost 0 bases and 2 bases respectively, with 8 bases between them. The CDR3 has 15 residues. Germline V CDR1 and CDR2: MNHEY, SMNVEV (reference sequence). The CDR3 is CASSLSAGPGNTIYF. The CDR3 nucleotides read TGTGCCAGCAGTTTATCGGCAGGTCCTGGAAACACCATATATTTT.